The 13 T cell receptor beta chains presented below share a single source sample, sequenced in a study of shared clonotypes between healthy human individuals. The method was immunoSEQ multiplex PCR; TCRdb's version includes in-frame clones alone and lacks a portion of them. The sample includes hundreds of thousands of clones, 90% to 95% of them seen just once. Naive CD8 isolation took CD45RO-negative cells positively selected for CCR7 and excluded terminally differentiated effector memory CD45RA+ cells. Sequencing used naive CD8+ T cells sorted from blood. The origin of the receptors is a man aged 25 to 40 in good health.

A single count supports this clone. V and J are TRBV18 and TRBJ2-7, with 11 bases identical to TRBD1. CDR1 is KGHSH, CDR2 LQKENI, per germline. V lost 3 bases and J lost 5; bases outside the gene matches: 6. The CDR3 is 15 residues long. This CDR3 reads CASSPPGQGVNEQYF. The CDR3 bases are TGTGCCAGCTCACCCCCGGGACAGGGGGTTAACGAGCAGTACTTC.

The CDR3 is CASSLGLGDEQFF. The CDR3, as DNA: TGCGCCAGCAGCTTGGGACTAGGCGATGAGCAGTTCTTC. The chain couples TRBV5-1 to TRBJ2-1; tentative D call: TRBD2 (6 bases). V dropped 0 bases and J dropped 8 bases, with 9 bases sitting between them. The CDR3 is 13 residues long. The V gene's germline CDR1 is SGHRS and CDR2 YFSETQ.

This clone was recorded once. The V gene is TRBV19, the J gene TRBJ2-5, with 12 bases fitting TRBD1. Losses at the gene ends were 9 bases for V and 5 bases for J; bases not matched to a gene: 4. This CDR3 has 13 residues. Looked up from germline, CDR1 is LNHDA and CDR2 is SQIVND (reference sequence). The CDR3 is CARGDRGRETQYF. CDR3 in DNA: TGTGCCAGGGGGGACAGGGGGCGTGAGACCCAGTACTTC.

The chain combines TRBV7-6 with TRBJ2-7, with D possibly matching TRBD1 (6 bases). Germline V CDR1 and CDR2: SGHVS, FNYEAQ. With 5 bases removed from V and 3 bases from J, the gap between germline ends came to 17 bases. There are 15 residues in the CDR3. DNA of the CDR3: TGTGCCAGCAGCCCTCAGGACAGTTTCTTCTACGAGCAGTACTTC. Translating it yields CASSPQDSFFYEQYF.

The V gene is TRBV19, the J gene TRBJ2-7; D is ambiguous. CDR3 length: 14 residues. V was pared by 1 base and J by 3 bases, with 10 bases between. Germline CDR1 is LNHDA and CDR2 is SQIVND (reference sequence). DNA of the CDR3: TGTGCCAGTAGTATAGCAGAGAGTGGCTACGAGCAGTACTTC. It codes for CASSIAESGYEQYF.

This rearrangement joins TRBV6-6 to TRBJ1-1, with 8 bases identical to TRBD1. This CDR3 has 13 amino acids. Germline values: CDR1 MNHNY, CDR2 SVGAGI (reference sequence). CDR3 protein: CAESGGLYTEAFF. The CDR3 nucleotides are TGTGCAGAATCAGGGGGCCTGTACACTGAAGCTTTCTTT.

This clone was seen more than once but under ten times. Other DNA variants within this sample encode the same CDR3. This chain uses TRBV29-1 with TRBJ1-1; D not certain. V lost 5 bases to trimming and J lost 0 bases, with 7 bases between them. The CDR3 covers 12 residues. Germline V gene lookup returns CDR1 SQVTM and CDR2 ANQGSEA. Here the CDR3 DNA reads TGCAGCGTTTTAGGGTTGAACACTGAAGCTTTCTTT. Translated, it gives CSVLGLNTEAFF. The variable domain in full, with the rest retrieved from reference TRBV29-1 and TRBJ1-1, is SAVISQKPSRDICQRGTSLTIQCQVDSQVTMMFWYRQQPGQSLTLIATANQGSEATYESGFVIDKFPISRPNLTFSTLTVSNMSPEDSSIYLCSVLGLNTEAFFGQGTRLTVV.

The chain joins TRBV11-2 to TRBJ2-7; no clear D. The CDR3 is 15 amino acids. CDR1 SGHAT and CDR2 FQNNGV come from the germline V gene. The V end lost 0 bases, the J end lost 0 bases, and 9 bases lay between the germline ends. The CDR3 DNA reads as TGTGCCAGCAGCTTAGAAGACTGGAGCTCCTACGAGCAGTACTTC. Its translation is CASSLEDWSSYEQYF.

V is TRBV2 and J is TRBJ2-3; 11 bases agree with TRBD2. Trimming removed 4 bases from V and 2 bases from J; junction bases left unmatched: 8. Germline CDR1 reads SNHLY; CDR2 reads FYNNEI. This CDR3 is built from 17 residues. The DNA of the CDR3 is TGTGCCAGCAGTGGTTCGGTAGCGGGAGGGTACACAGATACGCAGTATTTT. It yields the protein CASSGSVAGGYTDTQYF.

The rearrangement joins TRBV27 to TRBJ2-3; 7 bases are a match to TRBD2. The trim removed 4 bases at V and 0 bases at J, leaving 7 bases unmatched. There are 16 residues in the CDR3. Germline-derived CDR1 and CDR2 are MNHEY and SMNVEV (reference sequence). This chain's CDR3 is CASSWGGAASTDTQYF. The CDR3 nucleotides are TGTGCCAGCAGTTGGGGGGGAGCGGCTAGCACAGATACGCAGTATTTT.

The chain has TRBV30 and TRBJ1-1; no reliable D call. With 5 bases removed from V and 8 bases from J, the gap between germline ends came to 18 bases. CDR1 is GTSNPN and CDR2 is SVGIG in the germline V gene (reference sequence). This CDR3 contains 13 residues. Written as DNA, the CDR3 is TGTGCCTGGCGTCTAATCGACACCGAAGAAGCTTTCTTT. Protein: CAWRLIDTEEAFF.

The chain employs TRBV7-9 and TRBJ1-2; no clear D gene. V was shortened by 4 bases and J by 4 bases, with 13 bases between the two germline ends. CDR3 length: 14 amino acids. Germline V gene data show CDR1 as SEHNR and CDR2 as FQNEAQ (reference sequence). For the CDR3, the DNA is TGTGCCAGCAGCTCTCCGGGGATAGGCTATGGCTACACCTTC. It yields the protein CASSSPGIGYGYTF.

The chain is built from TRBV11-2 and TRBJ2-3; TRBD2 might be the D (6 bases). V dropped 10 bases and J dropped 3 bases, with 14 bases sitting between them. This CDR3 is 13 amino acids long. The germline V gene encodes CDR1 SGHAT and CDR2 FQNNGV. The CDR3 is CATPGEGTDTQYF. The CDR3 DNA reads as TGTGCCACCCCGGGAGAAGGAACAGATACGCAGTATTTT.